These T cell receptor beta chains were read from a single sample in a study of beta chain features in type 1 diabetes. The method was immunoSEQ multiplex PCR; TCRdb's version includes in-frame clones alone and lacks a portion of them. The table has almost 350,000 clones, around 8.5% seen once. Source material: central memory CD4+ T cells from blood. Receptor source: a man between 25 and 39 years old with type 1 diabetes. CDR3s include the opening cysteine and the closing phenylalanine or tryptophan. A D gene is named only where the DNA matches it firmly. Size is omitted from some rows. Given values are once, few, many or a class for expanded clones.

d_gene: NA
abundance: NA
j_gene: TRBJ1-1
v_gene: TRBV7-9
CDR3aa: CASSPGTEAFF
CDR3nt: TGTGCCAGCAGCCCAGGGACAGAAGCTTTCTTT

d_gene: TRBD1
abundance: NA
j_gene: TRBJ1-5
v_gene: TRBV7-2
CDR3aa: CASSLKQGYQPQHF
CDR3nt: TGTGCCAGCAGCTTGAAACAGGGGTATCAGCCCCAGCATTTT

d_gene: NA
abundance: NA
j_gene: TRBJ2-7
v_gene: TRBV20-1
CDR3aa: CSARDLTEQYF
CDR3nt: TGCAGTGCTAGAGATCTCACCGAGCAGTACTTC

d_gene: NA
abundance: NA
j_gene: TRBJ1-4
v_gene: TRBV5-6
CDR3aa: CASSFLGTNEKLFF
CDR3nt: TGTGCCAGCAGCTTTTTAGGGACTAATGAAAAACTGTTTTTT

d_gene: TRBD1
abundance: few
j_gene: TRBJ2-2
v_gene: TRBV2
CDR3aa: CASSPGQGAKNTGELFF
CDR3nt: TGTGCCAGCAGTCCGGGACAGGGGGCAAAAAACACCGGGGAGCTGTTTTTT

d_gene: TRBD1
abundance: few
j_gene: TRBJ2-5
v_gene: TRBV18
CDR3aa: CASSPTTGEETQYF
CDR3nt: TGTGCCAGCTCACCAACAACAGGGGAAGAGACCCAGTACTTC

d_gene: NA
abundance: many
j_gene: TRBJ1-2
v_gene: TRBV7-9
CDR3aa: CASSQQAGTRDYGYTF
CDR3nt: TGTGCCAGCAGCCAACAGGCGGGGACACGGGACTATGGCTACACCTTC

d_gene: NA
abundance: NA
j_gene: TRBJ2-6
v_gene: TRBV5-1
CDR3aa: CASSLEGGSGANVLTF
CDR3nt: TGCGCCAGCAGCTTGGAAGGGGGCTCTGGGGCCAACGTCCTGACTTTC

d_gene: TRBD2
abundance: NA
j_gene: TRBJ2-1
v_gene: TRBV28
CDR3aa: CASSSPMTSGYNEQFF
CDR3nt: TGTGCCAGCAGTTCCCCGATGACTAGCGGTTACAATGAGCAGTTCTTC

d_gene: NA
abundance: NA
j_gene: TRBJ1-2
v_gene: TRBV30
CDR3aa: CAWSVSRNGYTF
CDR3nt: TGTGCCTGGAGTGTGAGTAGAAATGGCTACACCTTC

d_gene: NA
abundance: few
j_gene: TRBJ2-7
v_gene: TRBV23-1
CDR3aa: CASSQYPRSSYEQYF
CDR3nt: TGCGCCAGCAGTCAATATCCCAGGAGCTCCTACGAGCAGTACTTC

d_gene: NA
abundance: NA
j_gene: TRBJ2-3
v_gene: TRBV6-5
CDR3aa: CASSSGSTDTQYF
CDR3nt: TGTGCCAGCAGTAGCGGGAGCACAGATACGCAGTATTTT

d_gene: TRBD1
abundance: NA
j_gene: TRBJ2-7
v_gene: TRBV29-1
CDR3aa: CSVEGTEFSYEQYF
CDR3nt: TGCAGCGTTGAGGGGACAGAATTCTCCTACGAGCAGTACTTC

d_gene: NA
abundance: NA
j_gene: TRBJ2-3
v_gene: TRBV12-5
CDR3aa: CASGAGDTDTQYF
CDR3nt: TGTGCTAGTGGGGCGGGTGACACAGATACGCAGTATTTT

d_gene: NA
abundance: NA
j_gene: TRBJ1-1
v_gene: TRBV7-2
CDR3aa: CASSLQGDTEAFF
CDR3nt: TGTGCCAGCAGCTTACAGGGAGACACTGAAGCTTTCTTT

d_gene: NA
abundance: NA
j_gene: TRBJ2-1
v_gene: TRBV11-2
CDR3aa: CASSLGSGVHNEQFF
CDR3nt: TGTGCCAGCAGCTTAGGTTCAGGGGTCCACAATGAGCAGTTCTTC

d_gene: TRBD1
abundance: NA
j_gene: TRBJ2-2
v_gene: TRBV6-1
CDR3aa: CASSEPQGAAGELFF
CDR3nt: TGTGCCAGCAGTGAACCACAGGGGGCGGCCGGGGAGCTGTTTTTT